The 2 T cell receptor beta chains presented below share a single source sample, sequenced in a study of cytomegalovirus exposure and HLA in healthy donors. Use of 60 Vbeta and 13 Jbeta primers characterized the PCR. Sequencing was performed with immunoSEQ multiplex PCR; in TCRdb, only in-frame clones are kept and a portion is missing. This table holds fewer than 250,000 clones, over 70% found once. The sequenced material came from PBMCs. These receptors were obtained from a woman in her 30s in good health and CMV-seropositive.

This clone has just a few counts. The CDR3, as DNA: TGTGCCAGCAGGACGGGGAACTATGGCTACACCTTC. It yields the protein CASRTGNYGYTF. The chain is built from TRBV6-5 and TRBJ1-2; D uncertain. Germline V gene data show CDR1 as MNHEY and CDR2 as SVGAGI. This CDR3 spans 12 amino acids. V lost 6 bases and J lost 2, with 7 bases in between.

The chain is built from TRBV7-2 and TRBJ1-5, with 10 bases that match TRBD1. The CDR3 is 16 residues long. Looked up from germline, CDR1 is SGHTA and CDR2 is FQGNSA. V was pared by 6 bases and J by 7 bases, with 12 bases of the junction left unmatched. CDR3 nucleotide sequence: TGTGCCAGCAGGGACGCGGGGACAGGGGTGGGCCAGCCCCAGCATTTT. This gives the protein CASRDAGTGVGQPQHF.